A single TCR beta chain is shown here with its context. Antigen unknown. CDR3 size: 15 residues. Trimming removed 5 bases at V and 3 bases at J, with 17 bases between. Germline loops: CDR1 MDHEN, CDR2 SYDVKM. Naive and memory CD4+ T cell DNA was deep-sequenced without culture. Measured with immunoSEQ multiplex PCR; TCRdb has only the in-frame clones, and not every one. The repertoire consists of tens of thousands of clones, with approximately 95% occurring once and the leading ten covering under 0.3%. This record belongs to a study of CD4 T cells in relation to SARS-CoV-2 and coronaviruses. CD4+ T cells from unexposed donors were obtained before the COVID-19 pandemic (2011-2018). Study observations and caveats: Roughly 65% of donors had memory CD4+ clonotypes crossrecognizing SARS-CoV-2 and common cold coronavirus spike. Monoreactive clones expanded significantly more to SARS-CoV-2 than crossreactive clones did.

The source of this sequence is a human donor in good health. The V gene is TRBV28, the J gene TRBJ2-7; D may be TRBD2 (6 bases). The sample comprised naive CD4+ T cells from PBMCs. Indicated subset: naive CD4+ T cells isolated by negative enrichment. As DNA, the CDR3 is TGTGCCAGCAGTACCCGGGACTTGGTGGACTACGAGCAGTACTTC. Its protein product is CASSTRDLVDYEQYF.